This is a list of T cell receptor beta chains from one sample in a study of blood T cell repertoires in COVID-19. Profiled with immunoSEQ multiplex PCR; TCRdb holds only in-frame clones, not every one. Among about 270,000 clones listed, about 85% were seen once. Sequenced: peripheral blood. These receptors all come from a human donor in a cohort sampled during active COVID-19. The CDR3 runs from the conserved cysteine through the conserved F or W. The D gene is left open where the match is weak. The size entry is marked missing in some rows and otherwise reads once, few, many or a size class.

v_call,d_call,j_call,clone_size,cdr3_nt,cdr3_aa
TRBV28,.,TRBJ1-6,.,TGTGCCAGCATCTCACAGGGAAGCTCCTATAATTCACCCCTCCACTTT,CASISQGSSYNSPLHF
TRBV3-1/TRBV3-2,TRBD2,TRBJ2-7,.,TGTGCCAGCAGCCAAGCCAGACTAGCGGTCTCCTACGAGCAGTACTTC,CASSQARLAVSYEQYF
TRBV19,TRBD1,TRBJ1-2,.,TGTGCCAGTAGTATCGGGACAGGGGCTGGCTACACCTTC,CASSIGTGAGYTF
TRBV24-1,TRBD1,TRBJ2-1,few,TGTGCCACCAGTGATTCGGGACAGGGCTTTTCCAAAACGGAGTTCTTC,CATSDSGQGFSKTEFF
TRBV27,.,TRBJ2-1,once,TGTGCCACTCAGGGTGGGGCGGGGCTCAATGAGCAGTTCTTC,CATQGGAGLNEQFF
TRBV7-9,.,TRBJ2-2,.,TGTGCCAGCAGCTTCTTCCCCACCGGGGAGCTGTTTTTT,CASSFFPTGELFF
TRBV5-1,.,TRBJ1-4,.,TGCGCCAGCAGCTTCCGACAGGCGGGCGAAAAACTGTTTTTT,CASSFRQAGEKLFF
TRBV27,TRBD1,TRBJ1-2,.,TGTGCCAGCAGACACACAGGGGGCGAGGGCTACACCTTC,CASRHTGGEGYTF
TRBV18,.,TRBJ1-5,.,TGTGCCAGCTCACGACTTCGCCTGACAGACTCGGGTGTGCCCCAGCATTTT,CASSRLRLTDSGVPQHF
TRBV11-2,.,TRBJ2-1,.,TGTGCCAGCAGCTTTCAGCCGGCGGGCGGGAAGAGTGAGCAGTTCTTC,CASSFQPAGGKSEQFF
TRBV11-2,.,TRBJ2-5,.,TGTGCCAGCAGCTCGACTCACCAAGAGACCCAGTACTTC,CASSSTHQETQYF
TRBV28,.,TRBJ2-7,.,TGTGCCAGCAACCAGCGGGTCTCCTACGAGCAGTACTTC,CASNQRVSYEQYF
TRBV12-3/TRBV12-4,TRBD1,TRBJ1-2,once,TGTGCCAGCACTCCGACAGGGTCGAGTGGCTACACCTTC,CASTPTGSSGYTF
TRBV5-1,.,TRBJ1-4,.,TGCGCCAGCAGCTTGATGCCAGGGTTAGATGAAAAACTGTTTTTT,CASSLMPGLDEKLFF
TRBV9,TRBD2,TRBJ2-5,.,TGTGCCAGCAGCGCCTCCGGGAGGACGGAAGAGACCCAGTACTTC,CASSASGRTEETQYF
TRBV11-2,.,TRBJ2-7,.,TGTGCCAGCAGCTTAGATCACTACGAGCAGTACTTC,CASSLDHYEQYF
TRBV4-3,.,TRBJ1-2,.,TGCGCCAGCAGCCAAGACCACAGGGTTGGTGGCTACACCTTC,CASSQDHRVGGYTF
TRBV11-1,.,TRBJ2-3,.,TGTGCCAGCAGCCTACTCAGACGGGGTATGGCAGATACGCAGTATTTT,CASSLLRRGMADTQYF
TRBV6-5,.,TRBJ1-1,.,TGTGCCAGCAATGGCCACACTGAAGCTTTCTTT,CASNGHTEAFF
TRBV28,.,TRBJ1-2,once,TGTGCCAGCAGTTTTTCCTCGGGGGACCTACGATATGGCTACACCTTC,CASSFSSGDLRYGYTF
TRBV29-1,TRBD2,TRBJ2-1,.,TGCAGCGTCGGAGGGACTAGCGCCCCGGGACACAATGAGCAGTTCTTC,CSVGGTSAPGHNEQFF
TRBV19,TRBD1,TRBJ1-1,.,TGTGCCAGTAGCCGGGGGGGACAGTTGAACACTGAAGCTTTCTTT,CASSRGGQLNTEAFF
TRBV4-3,.,TRBJ1-5,.,TGCGCCAGCAGCCAAGAGGTCGGGGGGCGGGTCGCCCAGCATTTT,CASSQEVGGRVAQHF
TRBV9,.,TRBJ2-1,.,TGTGCCAGCAGCGTAGCCGTTAGGGGCTACAATGAGCAGTTCTTC,CASSVAVRGYNEQFF
TRBV18,TRBD1,TRBJ1-1,.,TGTGCCAGCTCACCTCCGGACAGGGGGCGGGGGAGAACTTTCTTT,CASSPPDRGRGRTFF
TRBV30,TRBD1,TRBJ1-1,.,TGTGCCTGGAGTTTACAGGGGCCCTCCCTTAACACTGAAGCTTTCTTT,CAWSLQGPSLNTEAFF
TRBV28,.,TRBJ1-3,.,TGTGCCAGCAGCCCGCGGGGGTCTGGAAACACCATATATTTT,CASSPRGSGNTIYF
TRBV18,.,TRBJ2-5,.,TGTGCCAGCTCACCACTGGCTAGCTCCTCATTCTGGAATGAAGAGACCCAGTACTTC,CASSPLASSSFWNEETQYF
TRBV5-1,TRBD2,TRBJ2-7,.,TGCGCCAGCAGCTTGGGACTAGCGGGAGGGTACGAGCAGTACTTC,CASSLGLAGGYEQYF
TRBV2,.,TRBJ1-1,few,TGTGCCACCGGGGAGGGGTTGGGTACTGAAGCTTTCTTT,CATGEGLGTEAFF
TRBV27,.,TRBJ2-7,.,TGTGCCAGCAGTTTACAGGCGGGTAACAACTACGAGCAGTACTTC,CASSLQAGNNYEQYF
TRBV5-6,.,TRBJ1-5,.,TGTGCCAGCAGCTGGGGCTCGGGACTCAGAGATCAGCCCCAGCATTTT,CASSWGSGLRDQPQHF
TRBV28,.,TRBJ1-2,.,TGTGCCAGCAGTTTAAGCGGAGGCAGATTTGGCTACACCTTC,CASSLSGGRFGYTF
TRBV5-8,TRBD1,TRBJ2-1,.,TGTGCCAGCAGCTCCGGGACAGGGGATAATGAGCAGTTCTTC,CASSSGTGDNEQFF
TRBV2,TRBD1,TRBJ2-1,few,TGTGCCAGCAGTGGGGGGACAGCCTACAATGAGCAGTTCTTC,CASSGGTAYNEQFF
TRBV5-1,TRBD1,TRBJ1-6,.,TGCGCCAGCAGCTTGGCCGGGCAGGGGGGTTCACCCCTCCACTTT,CASSLAGQGGSPLHF
TRBV28,TRBD1,TRBJ1-2,.,TGTGCCAGCAGTGCTACCGCCGGGACAGGGGTTTATGGCTACACCTTC,CASSATAGTGVYGYTF
TRBV3-1/TRBV3-2,.,TRBJ2-2,.,TGTGCCAGCAGCAAAGGTCGAGGCAGCCGGGAGCTGTTTTTT,CASSKGRGSRELFF
TRBV14,.,TRBJ2-5,.,TGTGCCAGCAGCCAAACTGTGTACCAAGAGACCCAGTACTTC,CASSQTVYQETQYF
TRBV9,.,TRBJ2-7,.,TGTGCCAGCAGCGCACGCGGACAGTTCTACGAGCAGTACTTC,CASSARGQFYEQYF
TRBV7-2,.,TRBJ2-3,.,TGTGCCAGCAGCTTAGTCTTCGGGGATACGCAGTATTTT,CASSLVFGDTQYF
TRBV5-8,.,TRBJ1-5,.,TGTGCCAGCAGCTTGGTGACAGGACGAAATCAGCCCCAGCATTTT,CASSLVTGRNQPQHF
TRBV4-1,TRBD2,TRBJ2-5,.,TGCGCCAGCAGCCAAGATTTCAGGACTAGCGCGAAGGCTTTGGAGACCCAGTACTTC,CASSQDFRTSAKALETQYF
TRBV20-1,.,TRBJ1-5,.,TGCAGTGCTAGTCACTCCATGGGTCAGGGAAGGGATCAGCCCCAGCATTTT,CSASHSMGQGRDQPQHF
TRBV28,TRBD2,TRBJ2-4,.,TGTGCCATCGTAAGCGGGGTACAGTACTTC,CAIVSGVQYF
TRBV15,.,TRBJ1-5,.,TGTGCCACCAAATCTGGGGAGGGGGAATATCAGCCCCAGCATTTT,CATKSGEGEYQPQHF
TRBV5-4,TRBD1,TRBJ2-7,.,TGTGCCAGCAGCTCCCAATACAGGGGTCGCGAGCAGTACTTC,CASSSQYRGREQYF
TRBV18,.,TRBJ2-2,once,TGTGCCAGCTCACCTTCCAGCGGAGTGAACACCGGGGAGCTGTTTTTT,CASSPSSGVNTGELFF
TRBV15,TRBD1,TRBJ1-1,.,TGTGCCACCAGCAGAGATTATGTCTCCCAGGGGGCGTCTGAAGCTTTCTTT,CATSRDYVSQGASEAFF
TRBV6-5,.,TRBJ2-1,.,TGTGCCAGCAGTTACAGGGGTGATGAGCAGTTCTTC,CASSYRGDEQFF